This entry describes one T cell receptor (beta chain). These data are taken from a study of blood T cell repertoires in COVID-19. Study background: Specimens from acute and convalescent COVID-19 originated in the United States, Italy and Spain. The analysed material was cDNA or gDNA that came from T cells, B-cell-depleted T cells, or PBMCs.

Original methodology: Amplification from reference gene primers served as the basis for estimated nucleated cell counts. Profiling relied on immunoSEQ multiplex PCR, and the TCRdb table lists in-frame clones only, not all of them. That table gives V, J and clone size, and the DNA gave D and trimming. The sample yields about 46,000 clones, approximately 89% seen once. The V gene's germline CDR1 is MDHEN and CDR2 SYDVKM. The CDR3 extends over 15 amino acids. With 4 bases removed from V and 3 bases from J, the gap between germline ends came to 16 bases. Sequencing input: peripheral blood. The chain links TRBV28 to TRBJ2-7; D gene uncertain. The sequence was collected from a man in his fifties or sixties with acute or convalescent COVID-19. CDR3 in amino acids: CASSSHDMGLYEQYF. CDR3 nucleotide sequence: TGTGCCAGCAGTTCTCACGACATGGGTCTCTACGAGCAGTACTTC.